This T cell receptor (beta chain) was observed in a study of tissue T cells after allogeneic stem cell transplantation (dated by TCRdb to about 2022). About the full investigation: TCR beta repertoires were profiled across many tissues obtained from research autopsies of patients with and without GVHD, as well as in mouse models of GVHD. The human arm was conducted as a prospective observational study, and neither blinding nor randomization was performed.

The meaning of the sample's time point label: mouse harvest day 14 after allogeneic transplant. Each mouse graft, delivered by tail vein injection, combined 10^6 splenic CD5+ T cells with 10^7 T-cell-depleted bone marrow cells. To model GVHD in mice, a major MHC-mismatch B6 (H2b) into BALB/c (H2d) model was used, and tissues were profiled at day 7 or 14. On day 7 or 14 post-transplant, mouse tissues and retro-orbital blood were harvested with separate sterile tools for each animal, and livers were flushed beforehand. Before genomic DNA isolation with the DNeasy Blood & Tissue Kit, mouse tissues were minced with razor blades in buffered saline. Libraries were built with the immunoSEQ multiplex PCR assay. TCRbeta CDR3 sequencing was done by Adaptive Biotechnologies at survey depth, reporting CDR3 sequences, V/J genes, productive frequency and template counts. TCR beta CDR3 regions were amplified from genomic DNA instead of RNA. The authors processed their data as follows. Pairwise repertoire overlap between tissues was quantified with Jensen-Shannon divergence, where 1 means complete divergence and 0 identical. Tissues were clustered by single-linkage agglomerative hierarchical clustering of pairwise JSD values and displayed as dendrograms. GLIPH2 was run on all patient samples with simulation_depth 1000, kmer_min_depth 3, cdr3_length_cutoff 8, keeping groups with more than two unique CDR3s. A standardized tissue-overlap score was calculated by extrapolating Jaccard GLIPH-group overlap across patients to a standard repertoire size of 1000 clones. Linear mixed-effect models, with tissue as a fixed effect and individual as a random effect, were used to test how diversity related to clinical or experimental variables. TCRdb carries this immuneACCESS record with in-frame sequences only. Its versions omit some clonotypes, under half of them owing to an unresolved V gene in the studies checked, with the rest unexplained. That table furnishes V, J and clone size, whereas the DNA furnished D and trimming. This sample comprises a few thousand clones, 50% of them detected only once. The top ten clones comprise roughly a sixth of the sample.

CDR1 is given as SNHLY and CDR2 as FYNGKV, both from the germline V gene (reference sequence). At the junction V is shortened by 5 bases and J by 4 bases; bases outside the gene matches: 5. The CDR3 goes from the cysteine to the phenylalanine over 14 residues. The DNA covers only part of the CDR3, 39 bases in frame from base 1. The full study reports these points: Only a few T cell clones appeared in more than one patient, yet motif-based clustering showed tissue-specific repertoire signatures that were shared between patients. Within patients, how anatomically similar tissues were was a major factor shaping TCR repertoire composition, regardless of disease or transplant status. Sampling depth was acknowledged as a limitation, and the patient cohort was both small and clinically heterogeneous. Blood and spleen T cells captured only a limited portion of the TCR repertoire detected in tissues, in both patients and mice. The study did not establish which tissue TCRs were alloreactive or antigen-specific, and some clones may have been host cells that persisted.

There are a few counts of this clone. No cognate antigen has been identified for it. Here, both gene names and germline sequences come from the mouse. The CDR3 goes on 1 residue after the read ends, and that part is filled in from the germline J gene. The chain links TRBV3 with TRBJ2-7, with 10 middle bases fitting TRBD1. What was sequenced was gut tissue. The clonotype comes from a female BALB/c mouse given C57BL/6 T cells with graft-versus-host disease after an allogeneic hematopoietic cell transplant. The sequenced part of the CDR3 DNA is TGTGCCAGCAGCCCCGGGACAGGGGTTTATGAACAGTAC. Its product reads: CASSPGTGVYEQY. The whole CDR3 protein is CASSPGTGVYEQYF.